This TCR beta chain was found in a study of T cell repertoires in cytomegalovirus infection. Study-wide context: The public TCR beta signatures pointed to both CMV infection and matching HLA type.

This clonotype came up a few times. What it binds is not known. The CDR3 has 19 amino acids. V was clipped by 5 bases and J by 5 bases, with 30 bases between them. Germline assignment: CDR1 SEHNR and CDR2 FQNEAQ (reference sequence). Study-wide points: Dominating the ex vivo response were HLA-C-restricted CMV-specific TCR beta clonotypes. Identification of carriers of CMV plus the relevant HLA was performed using cumulative public TCR beta family frequency.

TCRdb recomputed calls from the reads with MiXCR, one row per CDR3 protein. Altogether hundreds of thousands of distinct CDR3 sequences are present, roughly a quarter being singletons, with the ten largest covering 6.5% to 10%. Sample: CD8+ T cells from PBMCs. This clonotype was sampled from a human donor in good health (CMV status not recorded). Some clones in this sample may be carry-over from other donors' samples. The V gene is TRBV7-9, the J gene TRBJ1-1; D possibly corresponds to TRBD1 (5 bases). The CDR3 sequence is CASSGFGPGAPTSVTEAFF. The CDR3, as DNA: TGTGCCAGCAGCGGATTCGGCCCCGGGGCTCCGACATCGGTAACTGAAGCTTTCTTT.